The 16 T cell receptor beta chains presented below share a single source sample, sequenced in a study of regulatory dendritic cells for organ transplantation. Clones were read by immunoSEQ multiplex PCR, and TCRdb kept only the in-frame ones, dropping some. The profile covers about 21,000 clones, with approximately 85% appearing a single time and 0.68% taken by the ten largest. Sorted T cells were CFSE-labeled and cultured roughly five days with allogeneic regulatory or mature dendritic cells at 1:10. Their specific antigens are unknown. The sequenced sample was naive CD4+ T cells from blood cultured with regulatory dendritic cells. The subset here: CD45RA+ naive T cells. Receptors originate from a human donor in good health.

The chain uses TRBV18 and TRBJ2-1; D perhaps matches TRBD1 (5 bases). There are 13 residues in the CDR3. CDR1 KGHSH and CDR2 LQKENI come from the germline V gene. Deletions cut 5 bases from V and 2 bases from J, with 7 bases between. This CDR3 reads CASSAGPYNEQFF. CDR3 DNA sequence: TGTGCCAGCTCAGCAGGGCCCTACAATGAGCAGTTCTTC.

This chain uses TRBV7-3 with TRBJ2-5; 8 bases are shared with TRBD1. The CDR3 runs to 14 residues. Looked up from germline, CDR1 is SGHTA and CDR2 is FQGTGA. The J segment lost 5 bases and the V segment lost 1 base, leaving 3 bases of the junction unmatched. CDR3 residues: CASSLRTGLETQYF. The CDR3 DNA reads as TGTGCCAGCAGCTTAAGGACAGGGTTGGAGACCCAGTACTTC.

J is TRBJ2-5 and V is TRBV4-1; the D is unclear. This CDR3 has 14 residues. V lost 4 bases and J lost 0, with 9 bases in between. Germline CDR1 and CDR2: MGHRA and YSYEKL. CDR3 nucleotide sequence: TGCGCCAGCAGCCCCCCCAGGAACCAAGAGACCCAGTACTTC. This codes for CASSPPRNQETQYF.

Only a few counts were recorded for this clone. The CDR3 coding sequence is TGCGCCAGCAGCCAAAGACAGGGGTTTAATGAAAAACTGTTTTTT. Translating gives CASSQRQGFNEKLFF. The V gene is TRBV4-1, the J gene TRBJ1-4, with 8 nucleotides matching TRBD1. The J segment lost 4 bases and the V segment lost 2 bases, leaving 3 bases of the junction unmatched. The CDR3 runs to 15 residues. Germline V gene sequence: CDR1 MGHRA, CDR2 YSYEKL.

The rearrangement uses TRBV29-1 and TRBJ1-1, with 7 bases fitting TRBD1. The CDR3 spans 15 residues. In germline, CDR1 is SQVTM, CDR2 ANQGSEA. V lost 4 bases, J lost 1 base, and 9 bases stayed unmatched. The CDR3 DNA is TGCAGCGTTGCCAGGGGGTCCTTCAGGAACACTGAAGCTTTCTTT. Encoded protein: CSVARGSFRNTEAFF.

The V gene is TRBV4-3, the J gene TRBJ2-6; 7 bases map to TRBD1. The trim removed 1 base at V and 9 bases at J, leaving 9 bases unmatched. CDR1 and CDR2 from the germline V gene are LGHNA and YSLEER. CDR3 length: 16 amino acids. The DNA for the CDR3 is TGCGCCAGCAGCCAAGTAAGGGGGCGGATTGGCAACGTCCTGACTTTC. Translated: CASSQVRGRIGNVLTF.

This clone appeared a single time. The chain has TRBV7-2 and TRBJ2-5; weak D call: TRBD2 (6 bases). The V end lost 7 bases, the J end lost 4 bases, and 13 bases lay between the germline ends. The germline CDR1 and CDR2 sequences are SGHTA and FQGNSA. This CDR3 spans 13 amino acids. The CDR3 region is CASTPRGTETQYF. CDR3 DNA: TGTGCCAGCACCCCTCGCGGGACAGAGACCCAGTACTTC.

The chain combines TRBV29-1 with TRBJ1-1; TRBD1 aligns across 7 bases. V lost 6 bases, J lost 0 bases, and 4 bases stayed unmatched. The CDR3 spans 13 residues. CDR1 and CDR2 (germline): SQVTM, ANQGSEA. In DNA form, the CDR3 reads TGCAGCGTGGGGACAGCCTTGAACACTGAAGCTTTCTTT. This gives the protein CSVGTALNTEAFF.

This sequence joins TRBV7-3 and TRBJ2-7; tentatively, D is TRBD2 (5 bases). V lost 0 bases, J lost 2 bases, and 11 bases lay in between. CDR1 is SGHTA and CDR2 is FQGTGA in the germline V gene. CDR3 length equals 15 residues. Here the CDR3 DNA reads TGTGCCAGCAGCTTAACTCGGGGTGATACCTACGAGCAGTACTTC. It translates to CASSLTRGDTYEQYF.

As DNA, the CDR3 is TGTGCCAGCAGTATAGCGGAGGCGAATGAGCAGTTCTTC. Protein: CASSIAEANEQFF. V and J are TRBV6-5 and TRBJ2-1; D perhaps matches TRBD2 (6 bases). V was trimmed by 5 bases and J by 7 bases, leaving 12 bases between them. CDR1 is MNHEY and CDR2 is SVGAGI in the germline V gene. The CDR3 spans 13 residues.

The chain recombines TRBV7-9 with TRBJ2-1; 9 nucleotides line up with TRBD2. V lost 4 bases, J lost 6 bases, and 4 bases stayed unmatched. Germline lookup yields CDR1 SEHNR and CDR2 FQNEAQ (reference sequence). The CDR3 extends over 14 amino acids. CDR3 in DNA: TGTGCCAGCAGCTCGCCGCGGGGGGGCAATGAGCAGTTCTTC. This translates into CASSSPRGGNEQFF.

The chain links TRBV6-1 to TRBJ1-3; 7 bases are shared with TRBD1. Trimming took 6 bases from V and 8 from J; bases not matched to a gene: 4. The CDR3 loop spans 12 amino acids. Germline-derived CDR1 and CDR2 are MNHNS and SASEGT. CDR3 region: CASRTGWDTIYF. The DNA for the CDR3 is TGTGCCAGCAGGACAGGGTGGGACACCATATATTTT.

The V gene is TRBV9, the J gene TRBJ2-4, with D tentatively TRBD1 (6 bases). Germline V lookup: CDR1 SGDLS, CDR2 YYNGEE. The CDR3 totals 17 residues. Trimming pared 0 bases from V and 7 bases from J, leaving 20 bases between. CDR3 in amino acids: CASSVGFGTPSLNIQYF. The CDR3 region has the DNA TGTGCCAGCAGCGTAGGGTTCGGGACACCTAGTTTGAACATTCAGTACTTC.

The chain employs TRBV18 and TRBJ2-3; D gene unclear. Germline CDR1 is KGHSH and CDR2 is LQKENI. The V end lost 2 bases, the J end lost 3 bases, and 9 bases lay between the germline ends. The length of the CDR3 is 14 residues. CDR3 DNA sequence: TGTGCCAGCTCACCAACTTACAATACAGATACGCAGTATTTT. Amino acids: CASSPTYNTDTQYF.

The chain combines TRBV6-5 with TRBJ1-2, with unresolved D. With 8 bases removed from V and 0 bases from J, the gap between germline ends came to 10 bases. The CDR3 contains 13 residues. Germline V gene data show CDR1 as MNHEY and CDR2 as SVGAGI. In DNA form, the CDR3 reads TGTGCCAGCGCGGAGGTTCCTAACTATGGCTACACCTTC. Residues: CASAEVPNYGYTF.

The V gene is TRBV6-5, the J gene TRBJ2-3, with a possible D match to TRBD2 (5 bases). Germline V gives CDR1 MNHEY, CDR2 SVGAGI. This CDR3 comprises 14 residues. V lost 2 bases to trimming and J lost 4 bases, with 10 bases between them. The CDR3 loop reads CASSYRESADTQYF. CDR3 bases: TGTGCCAGCAGTTACAGGGAGTCGGCAGATACGCAGTATTTT.